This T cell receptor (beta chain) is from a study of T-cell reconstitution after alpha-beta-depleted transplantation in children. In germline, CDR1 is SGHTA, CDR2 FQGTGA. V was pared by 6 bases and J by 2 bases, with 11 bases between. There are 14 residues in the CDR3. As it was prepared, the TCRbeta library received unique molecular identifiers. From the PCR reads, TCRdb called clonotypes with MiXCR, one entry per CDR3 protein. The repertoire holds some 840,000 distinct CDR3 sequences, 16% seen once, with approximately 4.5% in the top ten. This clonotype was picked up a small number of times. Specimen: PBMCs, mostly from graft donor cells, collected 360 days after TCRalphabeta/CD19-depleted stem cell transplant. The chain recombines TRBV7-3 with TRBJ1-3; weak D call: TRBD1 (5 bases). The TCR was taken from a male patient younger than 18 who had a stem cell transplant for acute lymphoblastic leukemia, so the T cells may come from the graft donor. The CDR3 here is CASRLEGTGNTIYF. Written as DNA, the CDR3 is TGTGCCAGCAGGCTAGAGGGGACTGGAAACACCATATATTTT. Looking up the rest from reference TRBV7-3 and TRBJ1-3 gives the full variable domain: GAGVSQTPSNKVTEKGKYVELRCDPISGHTALYWYRQSLGQGPEFLIYFQGTGAADDSGLPNDRFFAVRPEGSVSTLKIQRTERGDSAVYLCASRLEGTGNTIYFGEGSWLTVV.